Below, 15 T cell receptor beta chains from the same sample are listed, as sequenced in a study of T cell repertoires in cytomegalovirus infection. Each CDR3 protein is one row after TCRdb ran MiXCR on the reads. This sample carries hundreds of thousands of distinct CDR3 sequences, 24% of them seen once, and the ten largest clones take roughly 8%. Source material: CD8+ T cells from PBMCs. The receptors originated from a human donor in good health (CMV status not recorded). Some clones in this sample may be carry-over from other donors' samples.

This clonotype was observed at least ten times. The chain combines TRBV7-6 with TRBJ1-1, with a weak D call TRBD1 (5 bases). V gave up 1 base and J gave up 5 bases, with 14 bases separating them. CDR3 length: 15 amino acids. CDR1 is SGHVS and CDR2 is FNYEAQ in the germline V gene. The CDR3 sequence: CASSLGASGGTEAFF. CDR3 nucleotide sequence: TGTGCCAGCAGCTTAGGGGCCTCCGGGGGGACTGAAGCTTTCTTT.

The rearrangement joins TRBV7-9 to TRBJ2-2, with a weak D call TRBD2 (7 bases). Trimming took off 6 bases at V and 2 bases at J, with 16 bases between the two ends. CDR1 and CDR2 (germline): SEHNR, FQNEAQ (reference sequence). This CDR3 spans 16 amino acids. The CDR3 coding sequence is TGTGCCAGCAGACTCCTCGGGGGGACAAACACCGGGGAGCTGTTTTTT. This encodes CASRLLGGTNTGELFF.

This clonotype has only a few counts. The chain links TRBV10-3 to TRBJ2-6; the D is unclear. CDR3 length: 16 amino acids. Germline assignment: CDR1 ENHRY and CDR2 SYGVKD. In nucleotides, the CDR3 is TGTGCGACCCTCACCCCGATCGGCTCTGGGGCCAACGTCCTGACTTTC. Translation: CATLTPIGSGANVLTF.

The chain's CDR3 is CSARARGGRSYNEQFF. CDR3 bases: TGCAGTGCTAGAGCTCGAGGGGGCCGCTCCTACAATGAGCAGTTCTTC. The chain combines TRBV20-1 with TRBJ2-1; 7 nucleotides line up with TRBD1. In germline, CDR1 is DFQATT, CDR2 SNEGSKA (reference sequence). With 1 base clipped from V and 0 bases from J, the junction kept 6 bases outside the gene matches. The CDR3 is 16 amino acids.

The chain joins TRBV4-1 to TRBJ2-1; TRBD2 might be the D (5 bases). CDR3 length: 13 residues. The germline V gene encodes CDR1 MGHRA and CDR2 YSYEKL. Trimming cost V 0 bases and J 15 bases, with 15 bases left between them. The CDR3 bases are TGCGCCAGCAGCCAAGATTCGCTAGCTCTATCGTTCTTC. This codes for CASSQDSLALSFF.

V and J are TRBV7-9 and TRBJ1-1; tentatively, D is TRBD1 (5 bases). The ends were cut back, 6 bases at V and 8 bases at J, with 16 bases in the middle. The CDR3 has 13 residues. Germline V lookup: CDR1 SEHNR, CDR2 FQNEAQ (reference sequence). CDR3 in amino acids: CASSLDSREEAFF. DNA of the CDR3: TGTGCCAGCAGTCTCGACAGTCGGGAGGAAGCTTTCTTT.

The V gene is TRBV7-2, the J gene TRBJ1-5, with 8 positions matching TRBD1. The germline gives CDR1 SGHTA, CDR2 FQGNSA. Unmatched junction bases numbered 9, after V lost 5 bases and J lost 6 bases. The CDR3 covers 15 residues. CDR3 DNA sequence: TGTGCCAGCAGCGATGGACAGGGAGGAATTCAGCCCCAGCATTTT. It yields the protein CASSDGQGGIQPQHF.

J is TRBJ2-5 and V is TRBV27, with D perhaps matching TRBD2 (5 bases). Germline CDR1 and CDR2: MNHEY and SMNVEV (reference sequence). With 8 bases removed from V and 3 bases from J, the gap between germline ends came to 13 bases. The CDR3 has 13 residues. CDR3 nucleotides: TGTGCCAGCCGGGGTTGGGGAGAAGAGACCCAGTACTTC. Protein product: CASRGWGEETQYF.

This clonotype was recorded many times. J is TRBJ2-3 and V is TRBV7-8, with TRBD1 matching over 7 bases. V was pared by 1 base and J by 1 base, with 8 bases of the junction left unmatched. In germline, CDR1 is SGHVS, CDR2 FQNEAQ. CDR3 length: 17 amino acids. CDR3 in amino acids: CASSLEPGTARTDTQYF. For the CDR3, the DNA is TGTGCCAGCAGCTTAGAGCCGGGGACAGCACGCACAGATACGCAGTATTTT.

The V and J genes are TRBV20-1 and TRBJ2-7; D uncertain. V dropped 2 bases and J dropped 1 base, with 9 bases sitting between them. This CDR3 has 13 amino acids. The germline CDR1 and CDR2 sequences are DFQATT and SNEGSKA (reference sequence). The CDR3 spells CSARHGRSYEQYF. The CDR3, as DNA: TGCAGTGCTAGACACGGAAGATCCTACGAGCAGTACTTC.

This clonotype appeared a few times. The gene calls are TRBV15 and TRBJ1-5, with 8 bases matching TRBD1. V shed 4 bases, J shed 7 bases, and the junction held 6 bases outside the gene matches. Germline loops: CDR1 LNHNV, CDR2 YYDKDF (reference sequence). CDR3 length: 14 amino acids. This CDR3 reads CATSNQGARQPQHF. As DNA, the CDR3 is TGTGCCACCAGCAACCAGGGGGCGCGGCAGCCCCAGCATTTT.

The CDR3 sequence is CASSYDAPAAGANVLTF. The CDR3 DNA reads TGTGCCAGCAGTTACGACGCCCCCGCGGCTGGGGCCAACGTCCTGACTTTC. The chain combines TRBV6-6 with TRBJ2-6; D uncertain. The CDR3 extends over 17 amino acids. V lost 2 bases to trimming and J lost 2 bases, with 13 bases between them. Germline V gene lookup returns CDR1 MNHNY and CDR2 SVGAGI (reference sequence).

The rearrangement links TRBV7-2 to TRBJ2-7; TRBD2 agrees at 8 bases. V was clipped by 3 bases and J by 3 bases; unmatched bases: 10. The CDR3 runs 16 residues. Germline V gene lookup returns CDR1 SGHTA and CDR2 FQGNSA. The CDR3: CASSFLSGGGNYEQYF. Here the CDR3 DNA reads TGTGCCAGCAGCTTCCTCAGCGGGGGTGGAAACTACGAGCAGTACTTC.

The table lists this clonotype with many counts. The gene calls are TRBV7-2 and TRBJ2-1, with D hard to call. V was clipped by 1 base and J by 10 bases, with 11 bases between them. Germline loops: CDR1 SGHTA, CDR2 FQGNSA. This CDR3 comprises 13 residues. CDR3 in DNA: TGTGCCAGCAGCTTAGGAATCCCCGCAGAGCAGTTCTTC. Protein sequence: CASSLGIPAEQFF.

The table lists this clonotype with a few counts. This sequence joins TRBV19 and TRBJ2-7; 10 bases line up with TRBD1. CDR1 LNHDA and CDR2 SQIVND come from the germline V gene (reference sequence). V gave up 7 bases and J gave up 2 bases; unmatched junction bases: 5. CDR3 length: 14 amino acids. In nucleotides, the CDR3 is TGTGCCAGTATGCCGGGACAGGGGACCTACGAGCAGTACTTC. It specifies CASMPGQGTYEQYF.